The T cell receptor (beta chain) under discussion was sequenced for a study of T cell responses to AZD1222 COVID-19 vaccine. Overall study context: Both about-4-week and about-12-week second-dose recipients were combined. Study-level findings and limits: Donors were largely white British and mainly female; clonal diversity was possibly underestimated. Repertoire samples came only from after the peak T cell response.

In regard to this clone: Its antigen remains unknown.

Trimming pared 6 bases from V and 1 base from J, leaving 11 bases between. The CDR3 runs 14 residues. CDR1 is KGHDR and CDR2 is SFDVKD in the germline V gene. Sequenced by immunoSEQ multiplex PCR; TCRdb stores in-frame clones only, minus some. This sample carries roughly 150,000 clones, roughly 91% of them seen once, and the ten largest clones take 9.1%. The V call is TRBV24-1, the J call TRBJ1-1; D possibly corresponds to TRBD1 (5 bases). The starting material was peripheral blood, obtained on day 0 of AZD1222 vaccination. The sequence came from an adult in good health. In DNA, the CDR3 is TGTGCCACCAGTAAGGGGATTGAGAACACTGAAGCTTTCTTT. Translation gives CATSKGIENTEAFF.